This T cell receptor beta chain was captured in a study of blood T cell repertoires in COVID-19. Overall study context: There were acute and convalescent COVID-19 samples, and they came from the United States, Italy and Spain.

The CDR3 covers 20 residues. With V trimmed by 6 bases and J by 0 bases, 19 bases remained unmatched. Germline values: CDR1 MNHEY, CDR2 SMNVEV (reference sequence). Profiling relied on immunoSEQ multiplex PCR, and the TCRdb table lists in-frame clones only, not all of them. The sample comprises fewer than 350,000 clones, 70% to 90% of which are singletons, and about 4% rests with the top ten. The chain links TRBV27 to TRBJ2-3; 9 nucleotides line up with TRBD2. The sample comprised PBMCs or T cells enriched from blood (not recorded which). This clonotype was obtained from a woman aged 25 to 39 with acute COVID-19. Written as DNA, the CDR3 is TGTGCCAGCAGCCATCAGCGGGAGGCCATCCGGACCTATAGCACAGATACGCAGTATTTT. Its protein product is CASSHQREAIRTYSTDTQYF.